This T cell receptor (beta chain) comes out of a study of OX40 agonist ivuxolimab in advanced cancers. The germline V and J ends were trimmed by 0 bases and 3 bases, with 7 bases remaining between them. The germline CDR1 and CDR2 sequences are SGDLS and YYNGEE. CDR3 length: 14 amino acids. The data were produced by immunoSEQ multiplex PCR, yet TCRdb's version contains in-frame clones alone and is incomplete. Among about 61,000 clones, just over 90% were seen once, and the ten largest hold roughly a sixth. The material sequenced was CD4+ or CD8+ T cells sorted from blood, taken in a trial of the OX40 agonist ivuxolimab. The receptor's source is an adult with an advanced solid tumor such as melanoma, head and neck, liver or kidney cancer. V and J are TRBV9 and TRBJ2-1; D remains ambiguous. CDR3 DNA sequence: TGTGCCAGCAGCGTAGAGGTCAACTACAATGAGCAGTTCTTC. This sequence encodes CASSVEVNYNEQFF.